The clone carrying this T cell receptor (beta chain) was seen ten or more times. The sample originates from a study of low-dose radiotherapy and immunotherapy resistance in tumors. Primers targeting TRAV and TRBV primed first-strand cDNA, covering alpha and beta chains. A constant-region primer paired with the V-primer adapter amplified TCRs over approximately 20 PCR cycles. MiXCR was run by TCRdb on the reads, yielding one entry per CDR3 protein. The table lists about 39,000 distinct CDR3 sequences, roughly 31% of them singletons. Indicated time point: before trial treatment. The TCR sequence derives from a male donor with gallbladder cancer. The specimen was PBMCs, collected before treatment.

For the CDR3, the DNA is TGCAGTGCTGACCTGGGTGCCAGGGAGCAGTTCTTC. Its translation: CSADLGAREQFF. The chain joins TRBV20-1 to TRBJ2-1; D call uncertain. This CDR3 spans 12 amino acids. Germline CDR1 DFQATT, CDR2 SNEGSKA (reference sequence). V was cut by 5 bases and J by 10 bases, with 15 bases left in between.